At least ten counts were recorded for the clone carrying this TCR beta chain. TCRdb reprocessed the 5' RACE reads with MiXCR, giving one entry per CDR3 protein. The table has roughly 180,000 distinct CDR3 sequences, roughly 13% seen once. The ends were cut back, 4 bases at V and 7 bases at J, with 10 bases in the middle. This CDR3 contains 11 residues. The germline V gene encodes CDR1 DFQATT and CDR2 SNEGSKA (reference sequence). This entry comes from a study of CD8 T cells in ankylosing spondylitis. This receptor was taken from a female donor with ankylosing spondylitis or in good health (not recorded which). The V and J genes are TRBV20-1 and TRBJ2-5; weak D call: TRBD1 (5 bases). The sequencing sample was made of blood, either unsorted or a sorted T cell fraction (not recorded which). As DNA, the CDR3 is TGCAGTGCTAACAGGTTTTGGACCCAGTACTTC. Protein sequence: CSANRFWTQYF.